The sequence of this T cell receptor (beta chain) was determined in a study of post-analysis software for immune sequencing data (dated by TCRdb to 2015 to 2017). For the wider study: The recorded disease courses included relapsing-remitting, secondary progressive and progressive-relapsing multiple sclerosis, and some patients had no subtype annotation. A subset of samples was prepared in parallel using single-end sample barcoding, then pooled and co-amplified after Illumina adapter ligation. The patient repertoires were compared against 11 previously published healthy control repertoires obtained from donors aged roughly 6 to 28 years. Summary of the overall study and its limitations: Compared with controls, multiple sclerosis patients had significantly lower normalized Chao1 diversity, a finding suggesting substantial peripheral T-cell clonal expansion. The multiple sclerosis patient group was slightly younger than the control group. Four to six TRBV segments, including TRBV5-6, TRBV5-1 and TRBV20-1, were significantly more frequent in patients than controls. Strong co-clustering of samples prepared in the same batch was shown by direct clustering with F measure, prompting a batch-effect correction.

TCR beta repertoires were profiled from peripheral blood of approximately 13 young patients with multiple sclerosis to demonstrate the VDJtools post-analysis software. The patients with multiple sclerosis were children and adolescents between roughly 6 and 17 years of age. Trimming at the junction amounts to 6 bases on V and 2 bases on J, and the germline ends lie 15 bases apart. The CDR3 holds 15 amino acids from the cysteine to the phenylalanine. Only the CDR3 region is kept as DNA, spanning 45 bases read in frame from base 1. The germline V gene provides CDR1 LGHNA and CDR2 YNFKEQ. Points on this clonotype: What this receptor recognizes is not known. No qualities accompany the bases; no much larger clone lies one base away.

Libraries were constructed by PCR. The instrument given in TCRdb is Illumina HiSeq 2500. Unique molecular identifiers were incorporated into TCR beta cDNA libraries to reduce PCR and sequencing biases. About 500,000 cDNA molecules were obtained per 1 to 10 million input T cells, so each molecule approximated one T cell. The same protocol used for the earlier healthy control dataset was applied to prepare and sequence the patient libraries. Within a given batch, samples were prepared together, multiplexed and sequenced on the same HiSeq lane. The authors' analysis ran thus. Raw barcoded reads were processed with MIGEC, and single-read molecular identifier groups were discarded before consensus assembly and CDR3 extraction. VDJtools was used for post-analysis of the clonotype tables, and diversity was normalized by down-sampling every dataset to the size of the smallest sample. In repertoire overlap clustering, CDR3 amino acid sequences, but not nucleotide sequences, were matched to correct batch-related cross-sample contamination. The raw public data were reprocessed by TCRdb itself: fastp quality trimming at Q25, MiXCR clonotype calling, in-frame beta chains only. Rows are combined by CDR3 protein, so each entry shows the most common genes and DNA. Clone size and V and J calls follow TCRdb, not the original study. The sample table lists hundreds of thousands of distinct CDR3 sequences, around 53% of them with a count of one. Jointly, the top ten make up approximately 4.3% of the sample.

The chain is made from TRBV4-2 and TRBJ2-3; no confident D gene assignment can be made. This receptor was identified in a girl aged 10-17 years with multiple sclerosis. Input material: blood. At the DNA level, the sequence is TGTGCCAGCAGGGCAGGTCCAGCGCCCACAGATACGCAGTATTTT. Its coded protein is CASRAGPAPTDTQYF.